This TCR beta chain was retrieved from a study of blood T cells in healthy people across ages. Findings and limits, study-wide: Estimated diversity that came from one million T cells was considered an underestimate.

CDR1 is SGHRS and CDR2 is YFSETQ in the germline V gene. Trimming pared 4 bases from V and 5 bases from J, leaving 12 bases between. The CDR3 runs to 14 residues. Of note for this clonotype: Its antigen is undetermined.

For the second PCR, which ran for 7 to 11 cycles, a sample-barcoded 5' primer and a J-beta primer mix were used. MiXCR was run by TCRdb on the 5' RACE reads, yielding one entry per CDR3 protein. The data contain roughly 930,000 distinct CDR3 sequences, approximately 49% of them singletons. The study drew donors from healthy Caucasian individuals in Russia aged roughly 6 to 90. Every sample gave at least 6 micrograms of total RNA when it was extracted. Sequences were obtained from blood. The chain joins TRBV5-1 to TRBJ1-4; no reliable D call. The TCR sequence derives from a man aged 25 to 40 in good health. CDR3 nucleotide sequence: TGCGCCAGCAGCCCTATATATGAGAATGAAAAACTGTTTTTT. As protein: CASSPIYENEKLFF.